This note documents a single T cell receptor (beta chain) sequence. What it binds is not known. Here immunoSEQ multiplex PCR was the method, and the copy in TCRdb shows in-frame clones only, minus some. The sample holds about 70,000 clones, more than 80% seen once. The data were taken from a study of OX40 agonist ivuxolimab in advanced cancers. Study-wide context: Two patients with cutaneous melanoma and one with hepatocellular carcinoma, three in total, showed partial responses. Study outcomes and limitations: Partial responders dosed at 0.1-3.0 mg/kg displayed clonal expansion ranking among the lowest.

Germline V CDR1 and CDR2: SGHVS, FNYEAQ. CDR3 size: 15 residues. With 5 bases removed from V and 1 base from J, the gap between germline ends came to 12 bases. The TCR was taken from an adult with an advanced solid tumor such as melanoma, head and neck, liver or kidney cancer. The chain recombines TRBV7-6 with TRBJ1-3, with no clear D. Sequencing used CD4+ or CD8+ T cells sorted from blood, obtained in a trial of the OX40 agonist ivuxolimab. The CDR3 sequence is CASSDPRRSGNTIYF. In nucleotides, the CDR3 is TGTGCCAGCAGCGACCCAAGGAGGTCTGGAAACACCATATATTTT.